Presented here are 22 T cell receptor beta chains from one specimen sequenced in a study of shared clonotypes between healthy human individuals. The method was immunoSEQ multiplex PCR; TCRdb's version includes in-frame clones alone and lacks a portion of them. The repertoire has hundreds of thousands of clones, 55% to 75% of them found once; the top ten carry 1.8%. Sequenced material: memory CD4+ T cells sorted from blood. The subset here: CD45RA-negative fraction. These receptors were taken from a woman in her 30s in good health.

The CDR3 loop is CASSPRDNLPYGYTF. CDR3 sequence (DNA): TGTGCCAGCTCACCTCGAGACAACCTACCCTATGGCTACACCTTC. The chain combines TRBV18 with TRBJ1-2; D call uncertain. V was shortened by 3 bases and J by 4 bases, with 15 bases between the two germline ends. Germline CDR1 and CDR2: KGHSH and LQKENI. There are 15 residues in the CDR3. The full variable domain, rest sourced from reference TRBV18 and TRBJ1-2, is NAGVMQNPRHLVRRRGQEARLRCSPMKGHSHVYWYRQLPEEGLKFMVYLQKENIIDESGMPKERFSAEFPKEGPSILRIQQVVRGDSAAYFCASSPRDNLPYGYTFGSGTRLTVV.

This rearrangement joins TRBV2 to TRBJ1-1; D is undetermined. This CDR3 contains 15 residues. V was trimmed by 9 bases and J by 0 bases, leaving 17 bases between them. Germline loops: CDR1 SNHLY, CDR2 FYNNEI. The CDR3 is CAREKTGSMNTEAFF. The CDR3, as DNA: TGTGCCAGAGAGAAGACGGGCAGTATGAACACTGAAGCTTTCTTT. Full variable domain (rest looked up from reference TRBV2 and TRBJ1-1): EPEVTQTPSHQVTQMGQEVILRCVPISNHLYFYWYRQILGQKVEFLVSFYNNEISEKSEIFDDQFSVERPDGSNFTLKIRSTKLEDSAMYFCAREKTGSMNTEAFFGQGTRLTVV.

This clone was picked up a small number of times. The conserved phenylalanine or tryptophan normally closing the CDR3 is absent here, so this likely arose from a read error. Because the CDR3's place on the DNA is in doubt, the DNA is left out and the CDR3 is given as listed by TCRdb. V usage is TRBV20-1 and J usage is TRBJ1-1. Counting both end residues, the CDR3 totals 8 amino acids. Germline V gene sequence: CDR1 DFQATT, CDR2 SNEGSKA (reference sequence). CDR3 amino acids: CSARDTPL.

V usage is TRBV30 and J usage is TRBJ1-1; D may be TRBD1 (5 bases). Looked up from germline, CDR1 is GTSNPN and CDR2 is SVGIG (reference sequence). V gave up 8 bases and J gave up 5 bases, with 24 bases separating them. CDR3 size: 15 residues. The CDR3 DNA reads TGTGCCAGCCAGCAGGGCTTAATCGGTAAGACTGAAGCTTTCTTT. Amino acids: CASQQGLIGKTEAFF.

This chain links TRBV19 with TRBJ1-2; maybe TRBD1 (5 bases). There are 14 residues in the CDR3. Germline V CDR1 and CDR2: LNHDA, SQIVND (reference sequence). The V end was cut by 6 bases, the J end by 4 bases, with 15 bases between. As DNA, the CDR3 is TGTGCCAGTAGACCACCCCAGGGAATCTATGGCTACACCTTC. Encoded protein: CASRPPQGIYGYTF. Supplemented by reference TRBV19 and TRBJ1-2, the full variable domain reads DGGITQSPKYLFRKEGQNVTLSCEQNLNHDAMYWYRQDPGQGLRLIYYSQIVNDFQKGDIAEGYSVSREKKESFPLTVTSAQKNPTAFYLCASRPPQGIYGYTFGSGTRLTVV.

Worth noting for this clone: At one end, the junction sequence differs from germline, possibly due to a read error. In nucleotides, the CDR3 is TGTGCCAGCAGCAAAGATGGACAGGCTTACCTTAACTATGGCTACACCTTC. Translation gives CASSKDGQAYLNYGYTF. The chain joins TRBV4-2 to TRBJ1-2, with TRBD1 identical over 7 bases. Looked up from germline, CDR1 is LGHNA and CDR2 is YNFKEQ. This CDR3 is built from 17 residues.

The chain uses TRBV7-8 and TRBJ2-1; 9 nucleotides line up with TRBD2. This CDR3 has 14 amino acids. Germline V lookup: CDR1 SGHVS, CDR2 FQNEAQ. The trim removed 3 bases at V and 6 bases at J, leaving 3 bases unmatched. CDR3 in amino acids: CASSFPGLANEQFF. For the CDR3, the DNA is TGTGCCAGCAGCTTCCCGGGACTAGCCAATGAGCAGTTCTTC.

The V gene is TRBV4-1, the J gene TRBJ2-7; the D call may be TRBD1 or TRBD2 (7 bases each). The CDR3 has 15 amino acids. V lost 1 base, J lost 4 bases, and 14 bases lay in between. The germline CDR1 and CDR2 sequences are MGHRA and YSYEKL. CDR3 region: CASSQAGRGGYEQYF. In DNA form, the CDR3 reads TGCGCCAGCAGCCAAGCCGGCAGGGGGGGTTACGAGCAGTACTTC.

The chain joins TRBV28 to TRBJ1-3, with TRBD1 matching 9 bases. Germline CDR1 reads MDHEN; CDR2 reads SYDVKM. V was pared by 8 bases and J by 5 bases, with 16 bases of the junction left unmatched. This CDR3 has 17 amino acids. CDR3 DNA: TGTGCCAGCCACCGGGGGGGACAGGGAGTAATTCGAAACACCATATATTTT. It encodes CASHRGGQGVIRNTIYF.

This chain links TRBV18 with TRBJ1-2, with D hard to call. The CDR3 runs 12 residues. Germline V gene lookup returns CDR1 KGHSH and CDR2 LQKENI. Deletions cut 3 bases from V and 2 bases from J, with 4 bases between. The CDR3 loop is CASSPANYGYTF. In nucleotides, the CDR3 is TGTGCCAGCTCACCCGCAAACTATGGCTACACCTTC.

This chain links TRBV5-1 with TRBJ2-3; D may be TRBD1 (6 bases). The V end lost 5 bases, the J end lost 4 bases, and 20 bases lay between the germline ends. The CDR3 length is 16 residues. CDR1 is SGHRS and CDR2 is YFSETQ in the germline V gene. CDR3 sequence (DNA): TGCGCCAGCAGTCGTCGGACAGCCGAGACCCCAGATACGCAGTATTTT. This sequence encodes CASSRRTAETPDTQYF.

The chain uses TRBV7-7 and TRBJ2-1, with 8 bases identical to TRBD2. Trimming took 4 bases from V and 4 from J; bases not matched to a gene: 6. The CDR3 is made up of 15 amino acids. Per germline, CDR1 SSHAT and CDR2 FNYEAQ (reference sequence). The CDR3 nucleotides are TGTGCCAGCAGCTCGGGGGGGAGGGGTTACAATGAGCAGTTCTTC. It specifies CASSSGGRGYNEQFF. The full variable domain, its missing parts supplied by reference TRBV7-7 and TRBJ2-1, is GAGVSQSPRYKVTKRGQDVTLRCDPISSHATLYWYQQALGQGPEFLTYFNYEAQPDKSGLPSDRFSAERPEGSISTLTIQRTEQRDSAMYRCASSSGGRGYNEQFFGPGTRLTVL.

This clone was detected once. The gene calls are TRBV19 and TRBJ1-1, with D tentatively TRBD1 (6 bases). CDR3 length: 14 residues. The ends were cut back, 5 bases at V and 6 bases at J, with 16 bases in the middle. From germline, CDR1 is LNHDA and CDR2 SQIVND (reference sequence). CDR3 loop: CASSSLDRKAEAFF. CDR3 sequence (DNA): TGTGCCAGTAGTTCCTTAGACAGGAAGGCTGAAGCTTTCTTT.

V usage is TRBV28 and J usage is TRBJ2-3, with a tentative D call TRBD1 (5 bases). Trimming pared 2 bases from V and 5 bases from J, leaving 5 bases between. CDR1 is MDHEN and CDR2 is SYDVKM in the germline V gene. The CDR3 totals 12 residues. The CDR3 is CASSLTGDTQYF. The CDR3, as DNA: TGTGCCAGCAGTTTAACAGGAGATACGCAGTATTTT.

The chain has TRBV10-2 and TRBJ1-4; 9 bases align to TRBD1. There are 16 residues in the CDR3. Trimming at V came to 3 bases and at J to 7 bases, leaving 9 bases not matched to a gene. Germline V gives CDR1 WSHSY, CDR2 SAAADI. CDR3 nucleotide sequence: TGCGCCAGCAGTGACGGACCGGGACAGGGTGCTGAAAAACTGTTTTTT. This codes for CASSDGPGQGAEKLFF.

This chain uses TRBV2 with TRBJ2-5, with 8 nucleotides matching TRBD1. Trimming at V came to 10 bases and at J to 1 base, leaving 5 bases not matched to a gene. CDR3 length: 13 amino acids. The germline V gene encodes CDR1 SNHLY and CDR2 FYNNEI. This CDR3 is CANQQGGQETQYF. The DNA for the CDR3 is TGTGCCAATCAACAGGGGGGCCAAGAGACCCAGTACTTC.

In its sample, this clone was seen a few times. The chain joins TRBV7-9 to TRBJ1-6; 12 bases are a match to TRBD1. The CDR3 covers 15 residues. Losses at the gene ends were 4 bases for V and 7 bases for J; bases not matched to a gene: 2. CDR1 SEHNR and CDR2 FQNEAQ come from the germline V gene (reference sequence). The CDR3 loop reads CASSSGQGANSPLHF. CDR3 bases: TGTGCCAGCAGCTCGGGACAGGGGGCGAATTCACCCCTCCACTTT.

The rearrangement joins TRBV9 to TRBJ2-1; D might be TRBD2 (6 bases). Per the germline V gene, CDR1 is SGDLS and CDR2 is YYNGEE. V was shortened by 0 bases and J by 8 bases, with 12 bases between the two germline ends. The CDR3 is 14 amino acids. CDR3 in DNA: TGTGCCAGCAGCGTAGGGCGGGATGGGGATGAGCAGTTCTTC. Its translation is CASSVGRDGDEQFF.

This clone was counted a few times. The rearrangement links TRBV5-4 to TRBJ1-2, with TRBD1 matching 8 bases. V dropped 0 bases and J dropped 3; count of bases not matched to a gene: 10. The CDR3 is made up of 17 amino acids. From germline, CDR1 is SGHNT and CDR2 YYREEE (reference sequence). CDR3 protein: CASSLGFGQGADYGYTF. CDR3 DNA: TGTGCCAGCAGCTTGGGTTTTGGGCAGGGGGCCGACTATGGCTACACCTTC.

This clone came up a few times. CDR3 loop: CASRLAGRSYNEQFF. The CDR3 DNA is TGTGCCAGCAGGCTAGCGGGGCGCTCCTACAATGAGCAGTTCTTC. This chain joins TRBV28 and TRBJ2-1; 9 bases are a match to TRBD2. This CDR3 contains 15 residues. The germline gives CDR1 MDHEN, CDR2 SYDVKM. J lost 0 bases, V lost 6 bases, and 3 bases had no gene match. Full variable domain (outside the CDR3, taken from reference TRBV28 and TRBJ2-1): DVKVTQSSRYLVKRTGEKVFLECVQDMDHENMFWYRQDPGLGLRLIYFSYDVKMKEKGDIPEGYSVSREKKERFSLILESASTNQTSMYLCASRLAGRSYNEQFFGPGTRLTVL.

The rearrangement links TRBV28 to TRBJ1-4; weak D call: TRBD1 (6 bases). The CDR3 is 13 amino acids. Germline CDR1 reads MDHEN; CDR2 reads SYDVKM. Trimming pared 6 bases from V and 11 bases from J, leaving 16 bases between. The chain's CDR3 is CASRSQGGGKLFF. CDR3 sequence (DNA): TGTGCCAGCAGATCACAGGGAGGGGGTAAACTGTTTTTT.

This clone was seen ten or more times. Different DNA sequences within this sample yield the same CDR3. For the CDR3, the DNA is TGCGCCAGCAGCGACCGGACAGGGGGATTGTACGAGCAGTACTTC. It yields the protein CASSDRTGGLYEQYF. This chain uses TRBV5-1 with TRBJ2-7, with TRBD1 matching over 10 bases. Germline V gives CDR1 SGHRS, CDR2 YFSETQ. V lost 4 bases and J lost 4; bases outside the gene matches: 8. This CDR3 is 15 amino acids long.